The next 26 T cell receptor beta chains were all read from a single sample in a study of blood T cell repertoires in COVID-19. The assay was immunoSEQ multiplex PCR, and TCRdb's table has in-frame clones only and misses some. The table includes around 120,000 clones, approximately 80% detected once. Sequencing input: peripheral blood. The receptors originated from a man aged 70-80 years with active or convalescent COVID-19.

The rearrangement links TRBV5-5 to TRBJ1-3; D gene ambiguous. Trimming stripped 0 bases from V and 2 bases from J, with 3 bases between. This CDR3 is built from 13 residues. From germline, CDR1 is SGHKS and CDR2 YYEKEE (reference sequence). CDR3 in DNA: TGTGCCAGCAGCTTGGGGCCTGGAAACACCATATATTTT. It codes for CASSLGPGNTIYF.

This chain uses TRBV4-1 with TRBJ2-3; 7 nucleotides match TRBD2. The ends lost 0 bases at V and 3 bases at J; junction bases unmatched: 6. CDR1 is MGHRA, CDR2 YSYEKL, per germline. The CDR3 is 16 amino acids. The CDR3 is CASSQERAGYTDTQYF. CDR3 DNA: TGCGCCAGCAGCCAAGAACGAGCGGGGTATACAGATACGCAGTATTTT.

The genes are TRBV18 and TRBJ1-2; 7 bases match TRBD1. Germline V gene lookup returns CDR1 KGHSH and CDR2 LQKENI. V was clipped by 5 bases and J by 2 bases; unmatched bases: 5. This CDR3 is 14 amino acids long. CDR3 protein: CASSIPTGNYGYTF. Here the CDR3 DNA reads TGTGCCAGCTCAATTCCGACAGGGAACTATGGCTACACCTTC.

The gene calls are TRBV30 and TRBJ2-2, with a possible D match to TRBD2 (5 bases). The V gene's germline CDR1 is GTSNPN and CDR2 SVGIG (reference sequence). The CDR3 loop spans 16 amino acids. Trimming shortened V by 8 bases and J by 0 bases, and 19 bases separated the two germline ends. As DNA, the CDR3 is TGTGCCCGATCCGCAGCGGAGTACGCGAACACCGGGGAGCTGTTTTTT. Residues: CARSAAEYANTGELFF.

The genes are TRBV6-5 and TRBJ2-7; D may be TRBD1 (6 bases). V lost 6 bases, J lost 1 base, and 13 bases lay in between. This CDR3 has 14 amino acids. Germline V gene data show CDR1 as MNHEY and CDR2 as SVGAGI. The CDR3 DNA sequence: TGTGCCAGCAGCCGGGACACACAATCCTACGAGCAGTACTTC. Its protein is CASSRDTQSYEQYF.

V and J are TRBV12-5 and TRBJ2-2, with 10 bases matching TRBD2. Germline CDR1 reads LGHNT; CDR2 reads FRNRAP. V dropped 3 bases and J dropped 7; count of bases not matched to a gene: 5. This CDR3 has 15 amino acids. The CDR3, as DNA: TGTGCTAGTGGTTTAGCGGGAGGGCGACACGGGGAGCTGTTTTTT. Translated: CASGLAGGRHGELFF. Combining the CDR3 with reference TRBV12-5 and TRBJ2-2 gives the whole variable domain DARVTQTPRHKVTEMGQEVTMRCQPILGHNTVFWYRQTMMQGLELLAYFRNRAPLDDSGMPKDRFSAEMPDATLATLKIQPSEPRDSAVYFCASGLAGGRHGELFFGEGSRLTVL.

The chain recombines TRBV5-1 with TRBJ1-1; TRBD1 matches at 8 bases. The CDR3 extends over 16 amino acids. J lost 1 base, V lost 2 bases, and 7 bases had no gene match. Germline V gene lookup returns CDR1 SGHRS and CDR2 YFSETQ. DNA of the CDR3: TGCGCCAGCAGCTTATCTAGTGGGACAGGGAACACTGAAGCTTTCTTT. Protein product: CASSLSSGTGNTEAFF.

Here the CDR3 reads CASSFRRRMGYTF. In DNA form, the CDR3 reads TGTGCCAGCAGTTTTAGGCGGCGGATGGGCTACACCTTC. This rearrangement joins TRBV12-3 or TRBV12-4 to TRBJ1-2; the D is unclear. The CDR3 spans 13 residues. Trimming took 3 bases from V and 8 from J, leaving 13 bases between them.

This clone has more than one count but fewer than ten. The CDR3 sequence is CASRQGGTYEQYF. DNA for the CDR3: TGTGCCAGCAGACAGGGGGGGACCTACGAGCAGTACTTC. The chain joins TRBV6-6 to TRBJ2-7; TRBD1 might be the D (8 bases). The germline CDR1 and CDR2 sequences are MNHNY and SVGAGI (reference sequence). The CDR3 extends over 13 amino acids. Deletions cut 6 bases from V and 2 bases from J, with 11 bases between.

The genes are TRBV27 and TRBJ2-1; possibly TRBD1 for D (6 bases). The CDR3 is 16 amino acids. Germline CDR1 reads MNHEY; CDR2 reads SMNVEV (reference sequence). Between the trimmed V and J ends, which lost 6 bases and 2 bases, there was a span of 17 bases. The CDR3 loop is CASRVQGVVAYNEQFF. CDR3 nucleotides: TGTGCCAGCAGGGTACAGGGCGTCGTCGCCTACAATGAGCAGTTCTTC.

This chain links TRBV2 with TRBJ1-4; TRBD1 matches 9 bases. CDR3 length: 15 residues. Germline values: CDR1 SNHLY, CDR2 FYNNEI. Trimming took 0 bases from V and 10 from J; bases not matched to a gene: 6. For the CDR3, the DNA is TGTGCCAGCAGTGAAGCGAGGACAGGGGACGCAAAACTGTTTTTT. Its protein is CASSEARTGDAKLFF.

CDR3 nucleotide sequence: TGCGCCAGCAGGCCAGGGTCGACCGGGGAGCTGTTTTTT. Residues: CASRPGSTGELFF. V is TRBV5-1 and J is TRBJ2-2; D may be TRBD1 (5 bases). There are 13 residues in the CDR3. Trimming took 5 bases from V and 5 from J, leaving 10 bases between them. Germline V gene lookup returns CDR1 SGHRS and CDR2 YFSETQ.

This chain links TRBV15 with TRBJ2-7; the match to TRBD2 covers 10 bases. V lost 0 bases to trimming and J lost 5 bases; unmatched junction nucleotides: 4. The germline gives CDR1 LNHNV, CDR2 YYDKDF (reference sequence). This CDR3 region has 15 residues. The CDR3 sequence is CATSRDRLAGDEQYF. The CDR3 DNA reads TGTGCCACCAGCAGAGATAGGCTAGCGGGAGACGAGCAGTACTTC.

V is TRBV5-1 and J is TRBJ2-2; D not certain. The CDR3 is made up of 13 amino acids. Trimming left V 4 bases short and J 3 bases short, with 7 bases between. Germline CDR1 is SGHRS and CDR2 is YFSETQ. The CDR3 here is CASSADYTGELFF. CDR3 coding DNA: TGCGCCAGCAGCGCAGACTACACCGGGGAGCTGTTTTTT. Complete variable domain (other parts from reference TRBV5-1 and TRBJ2-2): KAGVTQTPRYLIKTRGQQVTLSCSPISGHRSVSWYQQTPGQGLQFLFEYFSETQRNKGNFPGRFSGRQFSNSRSEMNVSTLELGDSALYLCASSADYTGELFFGEGSRLTVL.

The rearrangement joins TRBV7-2 to TRBJ1-5; D might be TRBD1 (5 bases). Trimming took 1 base from V and 0 from J, leaving 10 bases between them. CDR3 size: 16 residues. Germline CDR1 SGHTA, CDR2 FQGNSA. The CDR3: CASSLGAGYSNQPQHF. CDR3 DNA: TGTGCCAGCAGCTTAGGGGCAGGGTATAGCAATCAGCCCCAGCATTTT. The complete variable domain, with remaining parts taken from reference TRBV7-2 and TRBJ1-5, reads GAGVSQSPSNKVTEKGKDVELRCDPISGHTALYWYRQSLGQGLEFLIYFQGNSAPDKSGLPSDRFSAERTGGSVSTLTIQRTQQEDSAVYLCASSLGAGYSNQPQHFGDGTRLSIL.

V is TRBV10-2 and J is TRBJ2-1, with TRBD2 as a possible D gene (5 bases). V was pared by 2 bases and J by 8 bases, with 16 bases between. CDR3 size: 15 residues. Germline CDR1 is WSHSY and CDR2 is SAAADI. This CDR3 is CASSEELLASHEQFF. The CDR3 DNA is TGCGCCAGCAGTGAGGAGCTTTTGGCTAGCCATGAGCAGTTCTTC.

This chain joins TRBV28 and TRBJ2-7, with 11 positions matching TRBD2. This CDR3 region has 18 residues. Losses at the gene ends were 3 bases for V and 6 bases for J; bases not matched to a gene: 16. Per the germline V gene, CDR1 is MDHEN and CDR2 is SYDVKM. The CDR3 is CASSFASLSGGAAGEQYF. DNA for the CDR3: TGTGCCAGCAGTTTCGCCTCCCTTAGCGGGGGGGCCGCGGGCGAGCAGTACTTC.

The rearrangement uses TRBV2 and TRBJ2-7; unclear D gene. Germline assignment: CDR1 SNHLY and CDR2 FYNNEI. Between the trimmed V and J ends, which lost 7 bases and 5 bases, there was a span of 12 bases. This CDR3 is built from 12 residues. The CDR3 protein is CASKNNEDEQYF. As DNA, the CDR3 is TGTGCCAGCAAAAACAATGAGGACGAGCAGTACTTC.

CDR3 residues: CASSLGQGGTDTQYF. In nucleotides, the CDR3 is TGCGCCAGCAGCCTGGGACAGGGGGGAACAGATACGCAGTATTTT. This chain joins TRBV5-1 and TRBJ2-3, with 11 bases that match TRBD1. Germline values: CDR1 SGHRS, CDR2 YFSETQ. The junction had 4 bases not matched to a gene; V was cut back by 4 bases and J by 3 bases. The CDR3 length is 15 residues.

This chain joins TRBV25-1 and TRBJ1-3, with 7 positions matching TRBD1. Germline V gene lookup returns CDR1 MGHDK and CDR2 SYGVNS. The CDR3 runs to 12 residues. The J segment lost 8 bases and the V segment lost 5 bases, leaving 3 bases of the junction unmatched. The CDR3 DNA is TGTGCCAGCAGTCGACAGGGCTACACCATATATTTT. Residues: CASSRQGYTIYF.

There are a few counts of this clone. This chain uses TRBV28 with TRBJ2-1; tentative D call: TRBD1 (5 bases). The CDR3 consists of 16 residues. CDR1 is MDHEN, CDR2 SYDVKM, per germline. Trimming cost V 7 bases and J 3 bases, with 19 bases left between them. CDR3 region: CASTSPGRVDYNEQFF. DNA of the CDR3: TGTGCCAGCACCTCACCCGGCAGGGTTGACTACAATGAGCAGTTCTTC.

This clone was recorded only once. The CDR3 loop is CASSLRTGESSGNTIYF. Written as DNA, the CDR3 is TGTGCCAGCAGCTTACGGACAGGGGAAAGCTCTGGAAACACCATATATTTT. The chain recombines TRBV7-9 with TRBJ1-3, with 9 bases lining up with TRBD1. V shed 2 bases and J 0 bases; nucleotides not matched to a gene: 5. Germline lookup yields CDR1 SEHNR and CDR2 FQNEAQ (reference sequence). The CDR3 loop spans 17 amino acids.

The chain is built from TRBV5-1 and TRBJ2-3; D not certain. The CDR3 contains 13 residues. The V gene lost 4 bases and the J gene lost 6 bases, with 12 bases spanning the gap. Germline V CDR1 and CDR2: SGHRS, YFSETQ. Here the CDR3 DNA reads TGCGCCAGCAGCGCGGCTTTCGCCGATACGCAGTATTTT. Amino acid sequence: CASSAAFADTQYF.

The chain links TRBV27 to TRBJ1-5; 8 bases are a match to TRBD1. The CDR3 is made up of 15 amino acids. The V and J ends lost 6 bases and 4 bases, in that order; junction bases with no gene match: 8. Germline loops: CDR1 MNHEY, CDR2 SMNVEV (reference sequence). The CDR3 sequence is CASSTGQGRNQPQHF. CDR3 bases: TGTGCCAGCAGCACAGGACAGGGAAGAAATCAGCCCCAGCATTTT.

This clone occurred once. The chain has TRBV6-5 and TRBJ1-4; possible D gene TRBD1, 5 bases. The CDR3 totals 12 residues. V dropped 4 bases and J dropped 8 bases, with 8 bases sitting between them. Germline V gene data show CDR1 as MNHEY and CDR2 as SVGAGI. The chain's CDR3 is CASSWEGEKLFF. CDR3 nucleotides: TGTGCCAGCAGTTGGGAGGGGGAAAAACTGTTTTTT.

The chain recombines TRBV2 with TRBJ1-2; TRBD1 matches at 8 bases. Germline loops: CDR1 SNHLY, CDR2 FYNNEI. This CDR3 is 14 amino acids long. V gave up 1 base and J gave up 8 bases; unmatched junction bases: 6. CDR3 sequence: CASSEERTGPGYTF. For the CDR3, the DNA is TGTGCCAGCAGTGAAGAGAGGACAGGGCCCGGCTACACCTTC.